The 27 T cell receptor beta chains reported below all come from one sample, sequenced in a study of blood T cell repertoires in COVID-19. Profiling relied on immunoSEQ multiplex PCR, and the TCRdb table lists in-frame clones only, not all of them. The data show about 270,000 clones, under 95% seen once. The sample taken for sequencing was PBMCs or T cells enriched from blood (not recorded which). These TCRs come from a middle-aged man who had been exposed to COVID-19.

This clone was picked up a small number of times. This chain joins TRBV28 and TRBJ2-1, with D perhaps matching TRBD2 (6 bases). Germline CDR1 and CDR2: MDHEN and SYDVKM. CDR3 size: 18 residues. V was trimmed by 3 bases and J by 7 bases, leaving 25 bases between them. CDR3 nucleotides: TGTGCCAGCAGTTTGGCGGGGATTTTGGAGTGGTCAGGGAATGAGCAGTTCTTC. Translated: CASSLAGILEWSGNEQFF.

The J gene is TRBJ1-1, the V gene TRBV3-1 (or the pseudogene TRBV3-2); D is ambiguous. Germline V gene sequence: CDR1 LGHDT, CDR2 YNNKEL (reference sequence). This CDR3 contains 12 residues. The V gene lost 5 bases and the J gene lost 8 bases, with 12 bases spanning the gap. CDR3 region: CASSSHRIEAFF. The DNA of the CDR3 is TGTGCCAGCAGCTCCCACAGAATCGAAGCTTTCTTT.

V gene TRBV7-2 combines with J gene TRBJ1-5, with D perhaps matching TRBD1 (5 bases). With 1 base removed from V and 5 bases from J, the gap between germline ends came to 6 bases. The CDR3 consists of 13 residues. The germline V gene has CDR1 SGHTA and CDR2 FQGNSA. CDR3 amino acids: CASSLEGHQPQHF. The CDR3, as DNA: TGTGCCAGCAGCTTAGAGGGGCATCAGCCCCAGCATTTT.

This clone was recorded a few times. V and J are TRBV7-6 and TRBJ2-2; D call uncertain. V lost 1 base to trimming and J lost 0 bases, with 9 bases between them. The CDR3 runs 16 residues. Germline V gives CDR1 SGHVS, CDR2 FNYEAQ. In DNA, the CDR3 is TGTGCCAGCAGCTTAGGCGGTGGTTCGAACACCGGGGAGCTGTTTTTT. As protein: CASSLGGGSNTGELFF. The full variable domain, its missing parts supplied by reference TRBV7-6 and TRBJ2-2, is GAGVSQSPRYKVTKRGQDVALRCDPISGHVSLYWYRQALGQGPEFLTYFNYEAQQDKSGLPNDRFSAERPEGSISTLTIQRTEQRDSAMYRCASSLGGGSNTGELFFGEGSRLTVL.

The chain has TRBV5-4 and TRBJ2-1; 9 bases agree with TRBD2. The length of the CDR3 is 15 residues. CDR1 SGHNT and CDR2 YYREEE come from the germline V gene (reference sequence). Trimming at V came to 1 base and at J to 9 bases, leaving 8 bases not matched to a gene. The CDR3 protein is CASSLSLAGRSEQFF. Here the CDR3 DNA reads TGTGCCAGCAGCTTGAGCCTAGCGGGACGCAGTGAGCAGTTCTTC.

J is TRBJ2-2 and V is TRBV19; D unresolved. The CDR3 contains 17 residues. Germline CDR1 LNHDA, CDR2 SQIVND (reference sequence). Trimming stripped 2 bases from V and 4 bases from J, with 17 bases between. CDR3: CASSIFQESSRTGELFF. The CDR3 DNA is TGTGCCAGTAGTATATTCCAGGAAAGCTCCCGCACCGGGGAGCTGTTTTTT. Filled out from reference TRBV19 and TRBJ2-2, the complete variable domain reads DGGITQSPKYLFRKEGQNVTLSCEQNLNHDAMYWYRQDPGQGLRLIYYSQIVNDFQKGDIAEGYSVSREKKESFPLTVTSAQKNPTAFYLCASSIFQESSRTGELFFGEGSRLTVL.

V gene TRBV19 combines with J gene TRBJ2-2; 8 bases fit TRBD1. Unmatched junction bases numbered 5, after V lost 3 bases and J lost 2 bases. The V gene's germline CDR1 is LNHDA and CDR2 SQIVND (reference sequence). The CDR3 is 16 amino acids. Here the CDR3 DNA reads TGTGCCAGTAGTATTGGGGGACAGGTCAACACCGGGGAGCTGTTTTTT. This gives the protein CASSIGGQVNTGELFF.

V is TRBV5-1 and J is TRBJ1-1; D perhaps matches TRBD1 (6 bases). The CDR3 covers 15 residues. Trimming removed 0 bases at V and 1 base at J, with 10 bases between. Germline loops: CDR1 SGHRS, CDR2 YFSETQ. CDR3 sequence: CASSLGGGANTEAFF. The CDR3 DNA is TGCGCCAGCAGCTTGGGCGGGGGCGCGAACACTGAAGCTTTCTTT.

The V call is TRBV13, the J call TRBJ1-1; 8 nucleotides match TRBD1. The ends lost 2 bases at V and 8 bases at J; junction bases unmatched: 10. CDR3 length: 15 residues. CDR1 PRHDT and CDR2 FYEKMQ come from the germline V gene (reference sequence). In nucleotides, the CDR3 is TGTGCCAGCAGCTTAATCAGGGGGCCACAATGGGAAGCTTTCTTT. Protein: CASSLIRGPQWEAFF.

The rearrangement uses TRBV21-1 and TRBJ1-2; TRBD1 is the table's D call, not checked against the DNA. TRBV21-1 is shown as a pseudogene. The CDR3 has 16 residues. This chain's CDR3 is CASSKEGTGANYGYTF. The CDR3 DNA reads TGTGCCAGCAGCAAAGAAGGGACAGGTGCTAACTATGGCTACACCTTC.

The V gene is TRBV7-3, the J gene TRBJ2-5; 15 positions match TRBD2. This CDR3 has 17 residues. From germline, CDR1 is SGHTA and CDR2 FQGTGA. Trimming removed 2 bases from V and 4 bases from J; junction bases left unmatched: 5. Here the CDR3 reads CASSLGGLAGGGETQYF. The CDR3 DNA is TGTGCCAGCAGCTTAGGGGGACTAGCGGGAGGAGGAGAGACCCAGTACTTC.

This clone was found once. The gene calls are TRBV5-1 and TRBJ2-1; 11 bases are a match to TRBD2. Germline CDR1 SGHRS, CDR2 YFSETQ. V dropped 1 base and J dropped 3; count of bases not matched to a gene: 9. The length of the CDR3 is 18 residues. The CDR3 loop is CASSLTPLAGGLYNEQFF. The CDR3 coding sequence is TGCGCCAGCAGCTTGACGCCCCTAGCGGGAGGCCTCTACAATGAGCAGTTCTTC.

CDR3 in amino acids: CASSSTSETDTQYF. The CDR3 nucleotides read TGCGCCAGCAGCTCGACTAGCGAGACAGATACGCAGTATTTT. The chain joins TRBV5-1 to TRBJ2-3; 8 bases match TRBD2. Unmatched junction bases numbered 3, after V lost 3 bases and J lost 3 bases. CDR3 length: 14 residues. Germline V gene sequence: CDR1 SGHRS, CDR2 YFSETQ.

This chain connects TRBV3-1 (or the pseudogene TRBV3-2) to TRBJ2-5; D uncertain. Germline V gives CDR1 LGHDT, CDR2 YNNKEL (reference sequence). This CDR3 comprises 12 residues. Trimming cost V 6 bases and J 2 bases, with 7 bases left between them. The CDR3 reads CASSLNQETQYF. CDR3 nucleotide sequence: TGTGCCAGCAGTCTAAATCAAGAGACCCAGTACTTC.

This chain links TRBV28 with TRBJ2-5; 7 nucleotides agree with TRBD2. Germline values: CDR1 MDHEN, CDR2 SYDVKM. The CDR3 loop spans 14 amino acids. V lost 4 bases, J lost 3 bases, and 5 bases stayed unmatched. CDR3 in DNA: TGTGCCAGCAGTTCCCCTAGCGGAGAAGAGACCCAGTACTTC. Translating gives CASSSPSGEETQYF. The variable domain in full, completed from reference TRBV28 and TRBJ2-5, reads DVKVTQSSRYLVKRTGEKVFLECVQDMDHENMFWYRQDPGLGLRLIYFSYDVKMKEKGDIPEGYSVSREKKERFSLILESASTNQTSMYLCASSSPSGEETQYFGPGTRLLVL.

In regard to this clone: The same CDR3 can be traced to other DNA sequences in this sample. The gene calls are TRBV28 and TRBJ1-5, with a possible D match to TRBD1 (6 bases). CDR1 is MDHEN, CDR2 SYDVKM, per germline. Between the trimmed V and J ends, which lost 3 bases and 6 bases, there was a span of 9 bases. The CDR3 covers 13 residues. The CDR3: CASSFRGSQPQHF. CDR3 nucleotide sequence: TGTGCCAGCAGTTTCAGGGGCTCTCAGCCCCAGCATTTT.

V usage is TRBV30 and J usage is TRBJ1-2; TRBD1 might be the D (6 bases). The CDR3 has 14 amino acids. In germline, CDR1 is GTSNPN, CDR2 SVGIG (reference sequence). Between the trimmed V and J ends, which lost 5 bases and 4 bases, there was a span of 17 bases. The CDR3 coding sequence is TGTGCCTGGGCTGAACTGACAGGCTTCTATGGCTACACCTTC. This codes for CAWAELTGFYGYTF.

The chain links TRBV19 to TRBJ2-7; 8 positions match TRBD1. This CDR3 contains 15 residues. V shed 3 bases, J shed 2 bases, and the junction held 6 bases outside the gene matches. Germline CDR1 is LNHDA and CDR2 is SQIVND (reference sequence). CDR3 coding DNA: TGTGCCAGTAGTATGGGGACAGGTGATACCTACGAGCAGTACTTC. Translating it yields CASSMGTGDTYEQYF.

The gene calls are TRBV6-5 and TRBJ1-1, with D hard to call. Per germline, CDR1 MNHEY and CDR2 SVGAGI. The ends were cut back, 9 bases at V and 0 bases at J, with 14 bases in the middle. This CDR3 is built from 14 residues. CDR3 protein: CASQSTRLNTEAFF. CDR3 in DNA: TGTGCCAGTCAATCCACACGTTTGAACACTGAAGCTTTCTTT.

The chain is built from TRBV27 and TRBJ2-2; D is ambiguous. Germline-derived CDR1 and CDR2 are MNHEY and SMNVEV (reference sequence). Trimming cost V 5 bases and J 0 bases, with 16 bases left between them. The CDR3 runs 17 residues. The CDR3 DNA reads as TGTGCCAGCAGTCAATCCTGGTACTATGCGAACACCGGGGAGCTGTTTTTT. Translation: CASSQSWYYANTGELFF.

The chain combines TRBV30 with TRBJ1-2; D possibly corresponds to TRBD1 (5 bases). Looked up from germline, CDR1 is GTSNPN and CDR2 is SVGIG (reference sequence). Trimming removed 0 bases from V and 4 bases from J, with 24 bases in between. This CDR3 is built from 18 residues. The CDR3 DNA is TGTGCCTGGAGTGTAACCCCCCTCGGGGGGGAATGGGGCTATGGCTACACCTTC. Amino acids: CAWSVTPLGGEWGYGYTF. Combining the CDR3 with reference TRBV30 and TRBJ1-2 gives the whole variable domain SQTIHQWPATLVQPVGSPLSLECTVEGTSNPNLYWYRQAAGRGLQLLFYSVGIGQISSEVPQNLSASRPQDRQFILSSKKLLLSDSGFYLCAWSVTPLGGEWGYGYTFGSGTRLTVV.

The chain recombines TRBV7-2 with TRBJ2-1, with 7 bases matching TRBD2. The CDR3 length is 14 residues. J lost 9 bases, V lost 1 base, and 6 bases had no gene match. Germline V gene sequence: CDR1 SGHTA, CDR2 FQGNSA. The CDR3 sequence is CASSLVTGGGEQFF. CDR3 sequence (DNA): TGTGCCAGCAGCTTAGTAACGGGAGGAGGTGAGCAGTTCTTC.

V and J are TRBV4-3 and TRBJ2-7; maybe TRBD2 (6 bases). Germline assignment: CDR1 LGHNA and CDR2 YSLEER. V was trimmed by 2 bases and J by 4 bases, leaving 21 bases between them. This CDR3 is built from 17 residues. The CDR3 here is CASSQYPGTPTTYEQYF. The CDR3 nucleotides are TGCGCCAGCAGCCAATATCCCGGGACTCCGACGACGTACGAGCAGTACTTC.

The rearrangement joins TRBV7-2 to TRBJ2-2; 7 bases align to TRBD1. Looked up from germline, CDR1 is SGHTA and CDR2 is FQGNSA. The CDR3 spans 17 residues. V lost 5 bases and J lost 0; bases outside the gene matches: 9. In DNA, the CDR3 is TGTGCCAGCAGCCTGGGTACCGGGACAGCGAACACCGGGGAGCTGTTTTTT. It encodes CASSLGTGTANTGELFF. Full variable domain (rest looked up from reference TRBV7-2 and TRBJ2-2): GAGVSQSPSNKVTEKGKDVELRCDPISGHTALYWYRQSLGQGLEFLIYFQGNSAPDKSGLPSDRFSAERTGGSVSTLTIQRTQQEDSAVYLCASSLGTGTANTGELFFGEGSRLTVL.

This chain joins TRBV27 and TRBJ2-1, with 9 nucleotides matching TRBD1. The CDR3 spans 15 residues. With V trimmed by 6 bases and J by 1 base, 4 bases remained unmatched. Germline V lookup: CDR1 MNHEY, CDR2 SMNVEV (reference sequence). CDR3 loop: CASSYRGLSYNEQFF. CDR3 coding DNA: TGTGCCAGCAGCTACAGGGGGCTGTCCTACAATGAGCAGTTCTTC.

This clone has a handful of counts. This sequence joins TRBV20-1 and TRBJ2-7, with 9 nucleotides matching TRBD2. Germline values: CDR1 DFQATT, CDR2 SNEGSKA (reference sequence). This CDR3 is 14 amino acids long. V dropped 3 bases and J dropped 7; count of bases not matched to a gene: 10. Written as DNA, the CDR3 is TGCAGTGCTAGTTTGACTAGCGGTCCGGGGGAGCAGTACTTC. Translated, it gives CSASLTSGPGEQYF.

V and J are TRBV14 and TRBJ1-2; perhaps TRBD1 as D (5 bases). V dropped 1 base and J dropped 3 bases, with 9 bases sitting between them. Per the germline V gene, CDR1 is SGHDN and CDR2 is FVKESK. The CDR3 is 14 residues long. Here the CDR3 DNA reads TGTGCCAGCAGCCAAGGGGGCGCGGACTATGGCTACACCTTC. Its protein product is CASSQGGADYGYTF.